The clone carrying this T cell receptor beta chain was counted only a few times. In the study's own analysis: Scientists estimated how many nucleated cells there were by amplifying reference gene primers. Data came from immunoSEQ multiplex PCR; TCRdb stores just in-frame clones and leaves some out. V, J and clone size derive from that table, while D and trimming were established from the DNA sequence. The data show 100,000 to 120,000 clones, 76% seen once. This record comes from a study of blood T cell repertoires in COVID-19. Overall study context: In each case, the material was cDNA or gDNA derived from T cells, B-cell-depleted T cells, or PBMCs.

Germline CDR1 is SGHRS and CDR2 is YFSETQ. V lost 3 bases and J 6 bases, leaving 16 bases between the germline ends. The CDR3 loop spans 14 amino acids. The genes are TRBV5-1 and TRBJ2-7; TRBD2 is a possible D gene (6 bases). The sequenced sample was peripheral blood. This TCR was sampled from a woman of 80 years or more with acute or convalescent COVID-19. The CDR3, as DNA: TGCGCCAGCAGCTCCCTAGCTTACGGGAGCGAGCAGTACTTC. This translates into CASSSLAYGSEQYF.